This TCR beta chain was recovered during a study of vaccination effects on CD4 cells after COVID-19. Within the ViraFEST assay, antigen-specific CD4+ T cells underwent expansion with viral peptide pools prior to sequencing. Subsequent to a culture period of 10 to 11 days, CD4+ T cells were isolated. Infection with SARS-CoV-2 occurred in the person between March and December 2020, and PCR confirmed it. Here immunoSEQ multiplex PCR was the method, and the copy in TCRdb shows in-frame clones only, minus some. In the table there are roughly 57,000 clones, roughly 77% of which are singletons. Turning to this clone: Its cognate antigen is unknown.

This receptor was identified in a human donor who had a prior SARS-CoV-2 infection. Specimen: CD4+ T cells from PBMCs cultured with HIV peptides, collected before COVID-19 vaccination. Described subset: HIV-1 Nef peptide pool negative control/reference culture.

DNA of the CDR3: TGTGCCAGCAGCTTAGATACGAACAGCCAAAATGAGCAGTTCTTC. Amino acids: CASSLDTNSQNEQFF. V usage is TRBV11-3 and J usage is TRBJ2-1; D remains unclear. CDR3 length equals 15 residues. The germline V gene encodes CDR1 SGHNT and CDR2 YENEEA. Trimming shortened V by 0 bases and J by 7 bases, and 13 bases separated the two germline ends.